This T cell receptor (beta chain) was retrieved from a study of T cells and Merkel cell carcinoma outcomes. CDR3 length: 13 amino acids. Unmatched junction bases numbered 6, after V lost 4 bases and J lost 6 bases. The germline CDR1 and CDR2 sequences are SGHVS and FNYEAQ. Using immunoSEQ multiplex PCR, the repertoire was profiled, and TCRdb retains in-frame clones only, with some absent. Among about 15,000 clones listed, roughly 79% were seen once. The specimen sequenced was tumor tissue from Merkel cell carcinoma. The chain uses TRBV7-6 and TRBJ2-7; TRBD1 matches 7 bases. The sequence derives from a human donor with Merkel cell carcinoma. CDR3 DNA sequence: TGTGCCAGCAGCTGGACAGGAGACGGCGAGCAGTACTTC. Its protein product is CASSWTGDGEQYF. The entire variable domain, with the rest obtained from reference TRBV7-6 and TRBJ2-7, is as follows: GAGVSQSPRYKVTKRGQDVALRCDPISGHVSLYWYRQALGQGPEFLTYFNYEAQQDKSGLPNDRFSAERPEGSISTLTIQRTEQRDSAMYRCASSWTGDGEQYFGPGTRLTVT.